One sample yielded the 10 T cell receptor beta chains listed below, sequenced in a study of shared clonotypes between healthy human individuals. TCRdb's table, derived via immunoSEQ multiplex PCR, lists solely in-frame clones and lacks some. The table has around 450,000 clones, 75% to 85% seen once. Source material: PBMCs. The receptors shown here come from a woman between 40 and 50 years old in good health. Some clones in this sample may be carry-over from other donors' samples.

V usage is TRBV2 and J usage is TRBJ2-5; D perhaps matches TRBD1 (5 bases). Looked up from germline, CDR1 is SNHLY and CDR2 is FYNNEI. Trimming took 4 bases from V and 5 from J, leaving 17 bases between them. The CDR3 length is 15 residues. CDR3 coding DNA: TGTGCCAGCAGTGTTTTCCCAGGCAGGGTGGAGACCCAGTACTTC. Protein product: CASSVFPGRVETQYF. Using reference TRBV2 and TRBJ2-5 for the parts outside the CDR3, the full variable domain is EPEVTQTPSHQVTQMGQEVILRCVPISNHLYFYWYRQILGQKVEFLVSFYNNEISEKSEIFDDQFSVERPDGSNFTLKIRSTKLEDSAMYFCASSVFPGRVETQYFGPGTRLLVL.

The chain uses TRBV21-1 and TRBJ2-1; the table names TRBD2, a call not compared with the DNA. TRBV21-1 represents a pseudogene. CDR3 length equals 15 residues. The CDR3 region is CASSESGTLYNEQFF. The CDR3 nucleotides read TGTGCCAGCAGCGAAAGCGGGACACTTTACAATGAGCAGTTCTTC.

The chain joins TRBV2 to TRBJ2-7; D possibly corresponds to TRBD1 (5 bases). The V end lost 2 bases, the J end lost 0 bases, and 8 bases lay between the germline ends. Germline V gene data show CDR1 as SNHLY and CDR2 as FYNNEI. The CDR3 runs 14 residues. CDR3 residues: CASSEQGFSYEQYF. In DNA form, the CDR3 reads TGTGCCAGCAGTGAACAGGGATTCTCCTACGAGCAGTACTTC.

The gene calls are TRBV28 and TRBJ2-2; D is undetermined. Trimming cost V 3 bases and J 0 bases, with 11 bases left between them. The CDR3 sequence is 16 residues long. Germline V gene sequence: CDR1 MDHEN, CDR2 SYDVKM. CDR3 sequence: CASSFYQSPNTGELFF. The DNA for the CDR3 is TGTGCCAGCAGTTTTTATCAAAGTCCGAACACCGGGGAGCTGTTTTTT.

V is TRBV7-9 and J is TRBJ2-3; TRBD1 agrees at 8 bases. J was trimmed by 6 bases and V by 7 bases; bases with no gene match: 12. From germline, CDR1 is SEHNR and CDR2 FQNEAQ (reference sequence). CDR3 length equals 15 residues. The CDR3 reads CASTGQGGDRDTQYF. In DNA, the CDR3 is TGTGCCAGCACCGGACAGGGCGGGGATAGGGATACGCAGTATTTT.

Here the CDR3 reads CASSRRGTGELFF. In DNA form, the CDR3 reads TGTGCCAGTAGTAGGCGAGGGACCGGGGAGCTGTTTTTT. The chain couples TRBV19 to TRBJ2-2; tentative D call: TRBD2 (5 bases). The length of the CDR3 is 13 residues. V was pared by 4 bases and J by 5 bases, with 8 bases between. Germline V gene lookup returns CDR1 LNHDA and CDR2 SQIVND (reference sequence). The full variable domain, in which reference TRBV19 and TRBJ2-2 provide the parts outside the CDR3, is DGGITQSPKYLFRKEGQNVTLSCEQNLNHDAMYWYRQDPGQGLRLIYYSQIVNDFQKGDIAEGYSVSREKKESFPLTVTSAQKNPTAFYLCASSRRGTGELFFGEGSRLTVL.

V gene TRBV19 combines with J gene TRBJ2-1; the match to TRBD2 covers 9 bases. Germline V gives CDR1 LNHDA, CDR2 SQIVND (reference sequence). J was trimmed by 0 bases and V by 4 bases; bases with no gene match: 1. The CDR3 covers 15 residues. CDR3 sequence: CASSNSGSSYNEQFF. The DNA of the CDR3 is TGTGCCAGTAGTAATAGCGGGAGCTCCTACAATGAGCAGTTCTTC. The variable domain in full, with the rest retrieved from reference TRBV19 and TRBJ2-1, is DGGITQSPKYLFRKEGQNVTLSCEQNLNHDAMYWYRQDPGQGLRLIYYSQIVNDFQKGDIAEGYSVSREKKESFPLTVTSAQKNPTAFYLCASSNSGSSYNEQFFGPGTRLTVL.

In its sample, this clone was seen a few times. The chain links TRBV6-5 to TRBJ2-4; weak D call: TRBD2 (6 bases). The CDR3 runs to 13 residues. Per the germline V gene, CDR1 is MNHEY and CDR2 is SVGAGI. V shed 2 bases and J shed 8 bases, with 10 bases lying between them. The CDR3 protein is CASSYLSGDIQYF. The DNA for the CDR3 is TGTGCCAGCAGTTACCTATCGGGGGACATTCAGTACTTC.

J is TRBJ2-3 and V is TRBV5-1; TRBD2 matches 11 bases. Germline V gene lookup returns CDR1 SGHRS and CDR2 YFSETQ. V was clipped by 4 bases and J by 3 bases; unmatched bases: 1. The CDR3 loop spans 14 amino acids. The CDR3 loop is CASSPSGRTDTQYF. The DNA for the CDR3 is TGCGCCAGCAGCCCTAGCGGGAGGACAGATACGCAGTATTTT.

V and J are TRBV11-1 and TRBJ1-1; no clear D. The CDR3 sequence is 14 residues long. CDR1 is SGHAT and CDR2 is FQDESV in the germline V gene (reference sequence). Trimming removed 5 bases at V and 6 bases at J, with 16 bases between. This CDR3 is CASSPTVVGPEAFF. CDR3 bases: TGTGCCAGCAGCCCCACAGTTGTTGGCCCTGAAGCTTTCTTT.